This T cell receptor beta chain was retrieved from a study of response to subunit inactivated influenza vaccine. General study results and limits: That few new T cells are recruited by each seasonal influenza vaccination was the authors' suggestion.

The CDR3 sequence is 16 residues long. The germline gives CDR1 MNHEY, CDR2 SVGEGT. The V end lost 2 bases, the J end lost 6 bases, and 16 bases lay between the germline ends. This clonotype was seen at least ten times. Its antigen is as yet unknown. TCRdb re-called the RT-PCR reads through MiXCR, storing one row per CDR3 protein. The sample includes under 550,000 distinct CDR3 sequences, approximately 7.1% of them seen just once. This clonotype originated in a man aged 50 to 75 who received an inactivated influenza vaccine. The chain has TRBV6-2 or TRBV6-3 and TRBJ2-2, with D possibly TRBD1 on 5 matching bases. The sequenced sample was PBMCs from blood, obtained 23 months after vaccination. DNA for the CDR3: TGTGCCAGCAGTTACCAAGAGACAGCCGCGTCCGGGGAGCTGTTTTTT. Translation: CASSYQETAASGELFF.